Sequencing of this T cell receptor beta chain was carried out in a study of T cell changes during pregnancy in multiple sclerosis. Assay: immunoSEQ multiplex PCR; the TCRdb copy retains only in-frame clones and omits some. This table holds tens of thousands of clones, more than 90% found once. CDR3 size: 16 residues. The germline CDR1 and CDR2 sequences are LGHNA and YNFKEQ. V gave up 0 bases and J gave up 2 bases, with 11 bases separating them. The sample holds one count of this clone. The sequenced sample was peripheral blood, obtained after pregnancy. The chain uses TRBV4-2 and TRBJ1-5; a weak D match, TRBD1 (5 bases). The sequence was collected from a female donor in good health, enrolled as a control in a pregnancy study. This CDR3 is CASSQDSQGGNQPQHF. CDR3 nucleotides: TGTGCCAGCAGCCAAGATTCCCAGGGTGGCAATCAGCCCCAGCATTTT.